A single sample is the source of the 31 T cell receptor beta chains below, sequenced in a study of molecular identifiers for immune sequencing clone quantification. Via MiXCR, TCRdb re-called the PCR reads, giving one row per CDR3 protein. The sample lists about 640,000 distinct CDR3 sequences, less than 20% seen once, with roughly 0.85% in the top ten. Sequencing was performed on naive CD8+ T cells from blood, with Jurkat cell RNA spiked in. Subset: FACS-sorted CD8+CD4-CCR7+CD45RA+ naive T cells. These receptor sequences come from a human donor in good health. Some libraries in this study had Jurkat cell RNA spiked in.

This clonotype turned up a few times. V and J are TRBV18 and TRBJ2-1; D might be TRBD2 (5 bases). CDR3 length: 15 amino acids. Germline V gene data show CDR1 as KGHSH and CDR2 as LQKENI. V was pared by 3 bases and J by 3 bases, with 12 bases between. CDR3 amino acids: CASSPSLDIYNEQFF. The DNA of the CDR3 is TGTGCCAGCTCACCTTCACTAGATATCTACAATGAGCAGTTCTTC.

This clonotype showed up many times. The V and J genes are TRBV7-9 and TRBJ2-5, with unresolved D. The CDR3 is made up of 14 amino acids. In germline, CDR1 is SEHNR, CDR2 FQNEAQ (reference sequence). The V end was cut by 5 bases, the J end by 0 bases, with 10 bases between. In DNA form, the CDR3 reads TGTGCCAGCAGCCATCCCCAGTACCAAGAGACCCAGTACTTC. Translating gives CASSHPQYQETQYF.

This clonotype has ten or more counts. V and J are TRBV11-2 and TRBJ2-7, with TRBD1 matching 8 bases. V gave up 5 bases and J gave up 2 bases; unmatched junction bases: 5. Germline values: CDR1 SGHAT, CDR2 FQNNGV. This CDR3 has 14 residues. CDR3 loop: CASSPWTGPYEQYF. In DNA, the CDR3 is TGTGCCAGCAGCCCTTGGACAGGGCCCTACGAGCAGTACTTC.

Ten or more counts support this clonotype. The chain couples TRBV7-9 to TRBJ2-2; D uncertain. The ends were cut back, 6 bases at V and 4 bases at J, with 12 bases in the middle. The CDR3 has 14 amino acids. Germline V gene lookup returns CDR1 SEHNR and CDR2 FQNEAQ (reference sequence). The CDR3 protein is CASSPSPGTGELFF. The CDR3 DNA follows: TGTGCCAGCAGTCCAAGCCCGGGCACCGGGGAGCTGTTTTTT.

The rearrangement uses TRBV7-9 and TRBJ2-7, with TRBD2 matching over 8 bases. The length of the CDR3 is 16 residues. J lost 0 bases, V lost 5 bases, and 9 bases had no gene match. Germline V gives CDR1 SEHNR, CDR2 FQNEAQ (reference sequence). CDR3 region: CASSIPGGESSYEQYF. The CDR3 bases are TGTGCCAGCAGCATCCCGGGGGGGGAGAGCTCCTACGAGCAGTACTTC.

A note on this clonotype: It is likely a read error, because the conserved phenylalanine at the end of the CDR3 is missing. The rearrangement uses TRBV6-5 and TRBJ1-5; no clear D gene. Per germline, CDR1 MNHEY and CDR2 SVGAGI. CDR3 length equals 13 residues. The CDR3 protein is CASTSGGNQPQHL. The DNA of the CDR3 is TGCGCCAGCACCAGCGGTGGCAATCAGCCCCAGCATCTT.

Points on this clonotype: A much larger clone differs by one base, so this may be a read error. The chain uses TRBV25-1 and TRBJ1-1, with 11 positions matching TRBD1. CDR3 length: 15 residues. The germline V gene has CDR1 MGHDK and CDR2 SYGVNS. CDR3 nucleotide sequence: TGTGCCAGCGGTGAATGGGGACAGGGGGGCACTGAAGCTTTCTTT. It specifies CASGEWGQGGTEAFF.

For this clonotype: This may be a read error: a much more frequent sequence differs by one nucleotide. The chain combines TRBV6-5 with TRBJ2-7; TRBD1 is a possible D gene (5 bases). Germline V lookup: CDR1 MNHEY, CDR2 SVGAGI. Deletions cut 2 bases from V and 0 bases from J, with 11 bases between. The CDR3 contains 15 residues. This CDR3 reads CASSYGVGASYEQYF. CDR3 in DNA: TGTGCCAGCAGTTACGGGGTAGGGGCCTCCTACGAGCAGTACTTC.

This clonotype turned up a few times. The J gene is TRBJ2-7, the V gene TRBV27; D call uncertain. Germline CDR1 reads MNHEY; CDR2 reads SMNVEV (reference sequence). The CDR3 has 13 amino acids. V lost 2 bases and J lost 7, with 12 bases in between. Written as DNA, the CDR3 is TGTGCCAGCAGTTTAGGTCCCATGGGAGAGCAGTACTTC. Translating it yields CASSLGPMGEQYF.

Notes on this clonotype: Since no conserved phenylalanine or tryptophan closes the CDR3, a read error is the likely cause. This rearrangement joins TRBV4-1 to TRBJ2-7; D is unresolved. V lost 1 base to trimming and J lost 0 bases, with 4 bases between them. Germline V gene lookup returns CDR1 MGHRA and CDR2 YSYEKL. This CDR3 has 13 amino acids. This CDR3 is CASSQVSSYEQYS. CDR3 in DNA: TGCGCCAGCAGCCAAGTGAGCTCCTACGAGCAGTACTCC.

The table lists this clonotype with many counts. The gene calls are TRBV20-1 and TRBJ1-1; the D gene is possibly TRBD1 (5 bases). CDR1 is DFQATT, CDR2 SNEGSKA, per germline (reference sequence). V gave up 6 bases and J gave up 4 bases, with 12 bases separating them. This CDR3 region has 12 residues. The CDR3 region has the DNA TGCAGTGCGCGGGGGGTTGCCACTGAAGCTTTCTTT. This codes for CSARGVATEAFF.

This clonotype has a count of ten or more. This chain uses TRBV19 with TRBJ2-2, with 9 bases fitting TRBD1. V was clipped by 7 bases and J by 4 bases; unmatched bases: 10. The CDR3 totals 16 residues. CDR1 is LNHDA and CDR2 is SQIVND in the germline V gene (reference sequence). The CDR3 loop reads CASTSWGQGGTGELFF. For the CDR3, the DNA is TGTGCCAGTACCTCTTGGGGACAGGGTGGCACCGGGGAGCTGTTTTTT.

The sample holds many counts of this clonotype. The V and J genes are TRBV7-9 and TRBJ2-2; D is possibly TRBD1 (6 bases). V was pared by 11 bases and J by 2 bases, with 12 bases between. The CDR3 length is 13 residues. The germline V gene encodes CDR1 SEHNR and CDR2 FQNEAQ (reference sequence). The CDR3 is CAHGTTNTGELFF. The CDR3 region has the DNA TGTGCCCATGGGACAACCAACACCGGGGAGCTGTTTTTT.

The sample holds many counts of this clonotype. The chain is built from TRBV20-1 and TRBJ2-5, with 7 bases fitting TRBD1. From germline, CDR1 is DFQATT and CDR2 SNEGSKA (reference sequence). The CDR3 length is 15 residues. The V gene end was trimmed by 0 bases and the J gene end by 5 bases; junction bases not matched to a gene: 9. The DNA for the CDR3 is TGCAGTGCTAGAGAGGACAGGAGGTCTGGGGAGACCCAGTACTTC. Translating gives CSAREDRRSGETQYF.

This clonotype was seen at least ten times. The CDR3 reads CASSQDVSSTDTQYF. The CDR3 DNA follows: TGCGCCAGCAGCCAAGATGTCAGTAGCACAGATACGCAGTATTTT. The rearrangement uses TRBV4-3 and TRBJ2-3; D not resolved. The CDR3 contains 15 residues. Per germline, CDR1 LGHNA and CDR2 YSLEER. Deletions cut 0 bases from V and 0 bases from J, with 7 bases between.

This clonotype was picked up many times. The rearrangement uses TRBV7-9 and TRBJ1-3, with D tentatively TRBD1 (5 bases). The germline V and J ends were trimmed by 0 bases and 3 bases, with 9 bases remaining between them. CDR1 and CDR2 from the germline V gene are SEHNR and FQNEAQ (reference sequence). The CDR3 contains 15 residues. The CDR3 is CASSLAVTDGNTIYF. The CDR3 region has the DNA TGTGCCAGCAGCTTAGCTGTGACAGATGGAAACACCATATATTTT.

In DNA, the CDR3 is TGTGCCAGCAGTCTACTTTTCGCCGTGGATAGCAATCAGCCCCAGCATTTT. This codes for CASSLLFAVDSNQPQHF. The rearrangement uses TRBV2 and TRBJ1-5; D ambiguous. Germline V CDR1 and CDR2: SNHLY, FYNNEI. V was trimmed by 5 bases and J by 0 bases, leaving 17 bases between them. CDR3 length: 17 amino acids.

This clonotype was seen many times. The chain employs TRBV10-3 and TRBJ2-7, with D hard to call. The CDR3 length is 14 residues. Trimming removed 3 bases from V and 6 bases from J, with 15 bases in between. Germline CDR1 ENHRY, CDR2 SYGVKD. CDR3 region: CAISDLGGVSEQYF. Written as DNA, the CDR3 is TGTGCCATCAGTGATCTCGGCGGAGTAAGCGAGCAGTACTTC.

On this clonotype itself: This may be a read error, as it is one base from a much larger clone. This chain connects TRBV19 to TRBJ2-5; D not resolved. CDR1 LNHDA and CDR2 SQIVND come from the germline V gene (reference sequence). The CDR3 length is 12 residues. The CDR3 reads CASSTNRETRYF. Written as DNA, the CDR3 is TGTGCCAGTAGTACAAACAGAGAGACCCGGTACTTC.

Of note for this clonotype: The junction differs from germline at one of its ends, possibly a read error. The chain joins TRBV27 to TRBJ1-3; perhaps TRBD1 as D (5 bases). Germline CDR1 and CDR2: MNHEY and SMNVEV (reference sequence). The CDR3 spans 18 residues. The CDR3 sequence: CASSPRPPDRLSGNTIHF. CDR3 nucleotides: TGTGCCAGCAGTCCCCGCCCGCCCGACAGACTCTCTGGAAACACCATACATTTT.

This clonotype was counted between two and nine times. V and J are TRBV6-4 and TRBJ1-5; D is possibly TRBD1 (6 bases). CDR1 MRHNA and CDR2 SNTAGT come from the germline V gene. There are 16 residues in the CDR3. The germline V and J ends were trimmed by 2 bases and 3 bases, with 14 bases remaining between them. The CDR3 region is CASSDLRDIHNQPQHF. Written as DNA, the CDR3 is TGTGCCAGCAGTGACCTTCGGGACATCCACAATCAGCCCCAGCATTTT.

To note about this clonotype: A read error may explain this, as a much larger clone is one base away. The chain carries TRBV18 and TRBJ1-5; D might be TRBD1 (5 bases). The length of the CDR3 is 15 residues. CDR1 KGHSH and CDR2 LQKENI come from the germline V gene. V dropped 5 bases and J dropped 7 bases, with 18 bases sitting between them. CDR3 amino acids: CASSSIRGEGQPQHF. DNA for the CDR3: TGTGCCAGCTCATCAATCCGGGGCGAGGGACAGCCCCAGCATTTT.

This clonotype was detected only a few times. DNA for the CDR3: TGTGCCAGCAGTTTTTCGTCGGGGGACTACGAGCAGTACTTC. Protein sequence: CASSFSSGDYEQYF. The chain couples TRBV27 to TRBJ2-7; possibly TRBD2 for D (6 bases). Trimming took off 3 bases at V and 3 bases at J, with 12 bases between the two ends. Germline V gives CDR1 MNHEY, CDR2 SMNVEV (reference sequence). The CDR3 has 14 residues.

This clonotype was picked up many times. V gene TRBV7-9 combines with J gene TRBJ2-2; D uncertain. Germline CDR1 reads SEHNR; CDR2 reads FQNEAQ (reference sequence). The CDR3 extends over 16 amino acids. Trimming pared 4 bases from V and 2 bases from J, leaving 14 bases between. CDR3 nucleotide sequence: TGTGCCAGCAGCTCCACACGGGCCGACAACACCGGGGAGCTGTTTTTT. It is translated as CASSSTRADNTGELFF.

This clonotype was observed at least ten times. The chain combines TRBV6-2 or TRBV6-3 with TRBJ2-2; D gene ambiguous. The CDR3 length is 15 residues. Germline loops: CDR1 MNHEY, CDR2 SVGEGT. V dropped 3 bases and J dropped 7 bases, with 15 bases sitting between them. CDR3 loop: CASSYRVLTIGELFF. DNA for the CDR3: TGTGCCAGCAGTTATAGAGTGCTCACAATCGGGGAGCTGTTTTTT.

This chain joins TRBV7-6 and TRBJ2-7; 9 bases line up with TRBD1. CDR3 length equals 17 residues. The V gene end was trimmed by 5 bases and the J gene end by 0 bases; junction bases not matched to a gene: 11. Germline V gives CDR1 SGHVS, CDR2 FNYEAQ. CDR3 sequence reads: CASSQTEGQGFSYEQYF. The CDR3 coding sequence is TGTGCCAGCAGCCAGACGGAGGGACAGGGTTTCTCCTACGAGCAGTACTTC.

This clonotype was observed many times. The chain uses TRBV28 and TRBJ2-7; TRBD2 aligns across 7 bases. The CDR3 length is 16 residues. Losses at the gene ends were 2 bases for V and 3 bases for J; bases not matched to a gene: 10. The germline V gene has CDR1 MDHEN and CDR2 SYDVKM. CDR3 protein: CASSLRGVSVDYEQYF. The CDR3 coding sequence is TGTGCCAGCAGTTTACGGGGGGTTAGCGTGGACTACGAGCAGTACTTC.

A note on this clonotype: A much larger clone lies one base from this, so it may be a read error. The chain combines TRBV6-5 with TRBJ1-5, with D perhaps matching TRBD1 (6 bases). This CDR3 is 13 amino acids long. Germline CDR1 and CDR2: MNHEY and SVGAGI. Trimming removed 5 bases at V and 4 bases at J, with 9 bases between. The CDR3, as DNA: TGTGCCAGCAGTGGGACACTTAATCAGCCCCAGCATTTT. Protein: CASSGTLNQPQHF.

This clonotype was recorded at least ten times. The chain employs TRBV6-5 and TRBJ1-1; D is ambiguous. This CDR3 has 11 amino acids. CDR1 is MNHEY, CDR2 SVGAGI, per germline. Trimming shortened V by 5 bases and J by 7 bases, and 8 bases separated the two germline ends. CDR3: CASSHGIEAFF. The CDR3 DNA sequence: TGTGCCAGCAGTCACGGTATTGAAGCTTTCTTT.

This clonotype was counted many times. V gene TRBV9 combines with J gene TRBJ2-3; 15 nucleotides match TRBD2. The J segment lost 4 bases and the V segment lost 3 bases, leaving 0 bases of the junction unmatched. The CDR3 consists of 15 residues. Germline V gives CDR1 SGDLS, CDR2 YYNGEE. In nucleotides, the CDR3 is TGTGCCAGCAGCGGGACTAGCGGGGGGGCAGATACGCAGTATTTT. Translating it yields CASSGTSGGADTQYF. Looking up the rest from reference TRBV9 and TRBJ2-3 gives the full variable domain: DSGVTQTPKHLITATGQRVTLRCSPRSGDLSVYWYQQSLDQGLQFLIQYYNGEERAKGNILERFSAQQFPDLHSELNLSSLELGDSALYFCASSGTSGGADTQYFGPGTRLTVL.

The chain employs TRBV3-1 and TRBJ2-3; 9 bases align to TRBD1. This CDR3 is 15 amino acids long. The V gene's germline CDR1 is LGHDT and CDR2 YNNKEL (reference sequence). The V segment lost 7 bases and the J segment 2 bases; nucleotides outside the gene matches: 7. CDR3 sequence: CASKPGTGPTDTQYF. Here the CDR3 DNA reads TGTGCCAGCAAACCCGGGACAGGGCCCACAGATACGCAGTATTTT.